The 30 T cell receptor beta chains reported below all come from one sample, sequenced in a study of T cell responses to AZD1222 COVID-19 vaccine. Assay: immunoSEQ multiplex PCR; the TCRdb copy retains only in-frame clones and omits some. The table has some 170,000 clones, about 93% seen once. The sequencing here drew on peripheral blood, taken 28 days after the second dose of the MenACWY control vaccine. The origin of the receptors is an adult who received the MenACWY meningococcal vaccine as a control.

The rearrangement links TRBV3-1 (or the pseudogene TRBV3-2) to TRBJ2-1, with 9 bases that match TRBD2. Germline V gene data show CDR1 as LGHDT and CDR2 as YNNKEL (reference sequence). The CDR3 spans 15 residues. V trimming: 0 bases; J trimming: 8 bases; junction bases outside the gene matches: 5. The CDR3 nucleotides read TGTGCCAGCAGCCAAGATCTAGGACTAGCGTATGAGCAGTTCTTC. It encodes CASSQDLGLAYEQFF.

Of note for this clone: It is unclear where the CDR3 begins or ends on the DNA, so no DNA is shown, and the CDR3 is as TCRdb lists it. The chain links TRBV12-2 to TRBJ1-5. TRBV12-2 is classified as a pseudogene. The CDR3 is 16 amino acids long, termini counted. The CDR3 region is CASRLLEYFCNQPQHF.

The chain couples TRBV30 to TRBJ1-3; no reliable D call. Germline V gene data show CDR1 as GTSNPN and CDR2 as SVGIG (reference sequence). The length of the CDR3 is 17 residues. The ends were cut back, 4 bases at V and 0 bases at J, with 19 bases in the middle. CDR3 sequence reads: CAWNQRLDLTSGNTIYF. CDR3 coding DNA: TGTGCCTGGAACCAGAGACTCGACCTAACCTCTGGAAACACCATATATTTT.

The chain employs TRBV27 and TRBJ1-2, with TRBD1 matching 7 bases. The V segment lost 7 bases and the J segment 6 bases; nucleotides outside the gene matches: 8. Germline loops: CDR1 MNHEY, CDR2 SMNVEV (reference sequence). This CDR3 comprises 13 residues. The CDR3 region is CASTNPGGHGYTF. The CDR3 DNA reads TGTGCCAGCACCAACCCAGGGGGGCATGGCTACACCTTC.

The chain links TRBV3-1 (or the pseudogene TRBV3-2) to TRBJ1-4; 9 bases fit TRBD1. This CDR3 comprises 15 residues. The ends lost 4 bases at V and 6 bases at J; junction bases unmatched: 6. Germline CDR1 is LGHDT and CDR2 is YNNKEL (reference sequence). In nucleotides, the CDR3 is TGTGCCAGCAGCCCTCGACAGGGGGTGTATGAAAAACTGTTTTTT. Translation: CASSPRQGVYEKLFF.

The CDR3 spells CASSLLDRGNSPLHF. The CDR3 region has the DNA TGTGCCAGCAGCCTCCTGGACAGGGGTAATTCACCCCTCCACTTT. The rearrangement uses TRBV14 and TRBJ1-6; 9 bases map to TRBD1. V gave up 4 bases and J gave up 6 bases; unmatched junction bases: 4. Germline CDR1 and CDR2: SGHDN and FVKESK. CDR3 length: 15 amino acids.

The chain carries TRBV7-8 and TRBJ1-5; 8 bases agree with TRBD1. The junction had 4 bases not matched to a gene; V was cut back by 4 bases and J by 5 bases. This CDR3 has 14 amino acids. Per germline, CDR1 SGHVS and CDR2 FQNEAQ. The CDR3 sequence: CASSSDRAYQPQHF. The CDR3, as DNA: TGTGCCAGCAGCTCGGACAGGGCGTATCAGCCCCAGCATTTT.

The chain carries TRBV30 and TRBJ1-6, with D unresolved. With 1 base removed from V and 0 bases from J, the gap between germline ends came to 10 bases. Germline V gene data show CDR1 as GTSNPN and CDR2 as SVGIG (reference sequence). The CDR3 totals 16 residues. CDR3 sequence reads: CAWSGGGSSYNSPLHF. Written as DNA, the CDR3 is TGTGCCTGGAGTGGCGGCGGGAGCTCCTATAATTCACCCCTCCACTTT. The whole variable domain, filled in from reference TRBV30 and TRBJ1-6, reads SQTIHQWPATLVQPVGSPLSLECTVEGTSNPNLYWYRQAAGRGLQLLFYSVGIGQISSEVPQNLSASRPQDRQFILSSKKLLLSDSGFYLCAWSGGGSSYNSPLHFGNGTRLTVT.

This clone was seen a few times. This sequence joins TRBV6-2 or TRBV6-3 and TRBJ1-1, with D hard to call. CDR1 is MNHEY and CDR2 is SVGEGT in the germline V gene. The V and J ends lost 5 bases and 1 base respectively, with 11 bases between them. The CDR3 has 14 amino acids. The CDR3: CASSPRSPNTEAFF. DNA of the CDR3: TGTGCCAGCAGTCCCCGCAGCCCGAACACTGAAGCTTTCTTT.

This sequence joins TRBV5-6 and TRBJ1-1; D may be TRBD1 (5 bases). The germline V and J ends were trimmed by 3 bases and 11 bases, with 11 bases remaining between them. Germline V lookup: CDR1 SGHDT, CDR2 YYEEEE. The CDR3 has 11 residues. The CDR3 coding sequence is TGTGCCAGCAGCTGGCGCGGGACGGCTTTCTTT. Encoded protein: CASSWRGTAFF.

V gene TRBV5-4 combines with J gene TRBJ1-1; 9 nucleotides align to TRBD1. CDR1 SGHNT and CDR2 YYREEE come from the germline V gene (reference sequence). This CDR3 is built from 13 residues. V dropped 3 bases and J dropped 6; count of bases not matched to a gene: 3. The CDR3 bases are TGTGCCAGCAGCTCGGACAGGGGCGCTGAAGCTTTCTTT. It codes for CASSSDRGAEAFF.

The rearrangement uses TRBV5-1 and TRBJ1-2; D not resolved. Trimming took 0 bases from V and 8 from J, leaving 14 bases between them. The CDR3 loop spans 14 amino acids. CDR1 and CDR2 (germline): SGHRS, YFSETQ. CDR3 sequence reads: CASSLAGELYGYTF. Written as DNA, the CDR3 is TGCGCCAGCAGCTTGGCGGGAGAACTATACGGCTACACCTTC.

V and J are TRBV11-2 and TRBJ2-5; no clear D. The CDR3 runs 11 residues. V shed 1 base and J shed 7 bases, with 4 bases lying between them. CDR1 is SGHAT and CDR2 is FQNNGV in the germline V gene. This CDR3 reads CASSLGVTQYF. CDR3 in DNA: TGTGCCAGCAGCTTAGGCGTGACCCAGTACTTC. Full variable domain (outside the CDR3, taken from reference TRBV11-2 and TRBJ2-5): EAGVAQSPRYKIIEKRQSVAFWCNPISGHATLYWYQQILGQGPKLLIQFQNNGVVDDSQLPKDRFSAERLKGVDSTLKIQPAKLEDSAVYLCASSLGVTQYFGPGTRLLVL.

CDR3 residues: CSARRGSPLHF. DNA of the CDR3: TGCAGTGCTAGAAGAGGTTCACCCCTCCACTTT. The chain employs TRBV20-1 and TRBJ1-6, with D hard to call. V lost 2 bases, J lost 9 bases, and 5 bases lay in between. Germline lookup yields CDR1 DFQATT and CDR2 SNEGSKA (reference sequence). This CDR3 has 11 amino acids.

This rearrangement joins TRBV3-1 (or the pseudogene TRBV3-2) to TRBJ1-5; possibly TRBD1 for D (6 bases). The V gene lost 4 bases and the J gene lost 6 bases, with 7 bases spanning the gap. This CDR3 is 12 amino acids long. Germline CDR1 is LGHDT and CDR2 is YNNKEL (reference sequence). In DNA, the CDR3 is TGTGCCAGCAGCCGAGGGGGTCAGCCCCAGCATTTT. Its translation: CASSRGGQPQHF.

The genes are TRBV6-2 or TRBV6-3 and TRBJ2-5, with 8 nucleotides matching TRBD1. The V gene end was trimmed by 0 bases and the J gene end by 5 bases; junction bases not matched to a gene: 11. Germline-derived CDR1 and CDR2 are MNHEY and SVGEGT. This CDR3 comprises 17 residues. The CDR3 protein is CASSYSTTDRVRETQYF. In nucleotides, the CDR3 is TGTGCCAGCAGTTACTCGACCACGGACAGGGTGAGGGAGACCCAGTACTTC.

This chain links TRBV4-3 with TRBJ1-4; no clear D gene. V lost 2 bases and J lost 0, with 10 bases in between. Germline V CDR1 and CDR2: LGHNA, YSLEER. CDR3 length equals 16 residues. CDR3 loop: CASSQRADPTNEKLFF. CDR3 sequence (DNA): TGCGCCAGCAGCCAAAGGGCAGACCCAACTAATGAAAAACTGTTTTTT.

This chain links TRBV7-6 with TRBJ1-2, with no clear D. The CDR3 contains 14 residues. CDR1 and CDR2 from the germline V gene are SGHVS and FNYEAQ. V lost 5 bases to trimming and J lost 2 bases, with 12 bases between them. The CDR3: CASSPQAGNYGYTF. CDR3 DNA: TGTGCCAGCAGCCCTCAGGCCGGCAACTATGGCTACACCTTC. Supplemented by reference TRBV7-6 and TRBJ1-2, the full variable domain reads GAGVSQSPRYKVTKRGQDVALRCDPISGHVSLYWYRQALGQGPEFLTYFNYEAQQDKSGLPNDRFSAERPEGSISTLTIQRTEQRDSAMYRCASSPQAGNYGYTFGSGTRLTVV.

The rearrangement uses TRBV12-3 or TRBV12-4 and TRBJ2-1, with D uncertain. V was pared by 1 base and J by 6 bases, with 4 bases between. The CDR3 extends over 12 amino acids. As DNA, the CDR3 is TGTGCCAGCAGTTTAGACCTCAATGAGCAGTTCTTC. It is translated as CASSLDLNEQFF.

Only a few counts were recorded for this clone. CDR3 protein: CASKRQGGGYTF. In DNA form, the CDR3 reads TGTGCCAGTAAAAGACAGGGTGGTGGCTACACCTTC. The V and J genes are TRBV19 and TRBJ1-2, with TRBD1 matching over 7 bases. The V gene end was trimmed by 7 bases and the J gene end by 7 bases; junction bases not matched to a gene: 6. Germline CDR1 LNHDA, CDR2 SQIVND (reference sequence). The CDR3 sequence is 12 residues long.

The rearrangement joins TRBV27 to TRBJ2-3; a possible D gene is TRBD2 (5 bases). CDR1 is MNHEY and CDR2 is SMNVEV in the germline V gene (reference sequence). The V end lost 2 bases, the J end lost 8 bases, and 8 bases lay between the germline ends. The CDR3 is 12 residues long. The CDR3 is CASSLKGATQYF. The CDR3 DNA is TGTGCCAGCAGTTTAAAGGGAGCTACGCAGTATTTT.

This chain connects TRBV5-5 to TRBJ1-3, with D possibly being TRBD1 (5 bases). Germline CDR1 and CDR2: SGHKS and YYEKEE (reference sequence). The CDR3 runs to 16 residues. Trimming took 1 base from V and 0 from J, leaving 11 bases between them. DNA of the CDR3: TGTGCCAGCAGCTTGACCCGGGGCATCTCTGGAAACACCATATATTTT. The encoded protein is CASSLTRGISGNTIYF.

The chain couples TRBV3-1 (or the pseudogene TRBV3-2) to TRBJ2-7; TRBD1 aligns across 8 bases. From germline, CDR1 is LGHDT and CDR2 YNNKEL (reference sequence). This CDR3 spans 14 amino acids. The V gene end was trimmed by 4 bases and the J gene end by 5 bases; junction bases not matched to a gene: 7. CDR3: CASSPDRVRHEQYF. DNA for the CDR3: TGTGCCAGCAGCCCGGACAGGGTTCGGCACGAGCAGTACTTC.

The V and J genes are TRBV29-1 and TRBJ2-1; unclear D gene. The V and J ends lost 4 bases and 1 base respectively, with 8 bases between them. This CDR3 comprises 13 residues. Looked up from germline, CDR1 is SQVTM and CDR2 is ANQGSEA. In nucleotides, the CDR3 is TGCAGCGTTGGGGTATATTCCTACAATGAGCAGTTCTTC. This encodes CSVGVYSYNEQFF.

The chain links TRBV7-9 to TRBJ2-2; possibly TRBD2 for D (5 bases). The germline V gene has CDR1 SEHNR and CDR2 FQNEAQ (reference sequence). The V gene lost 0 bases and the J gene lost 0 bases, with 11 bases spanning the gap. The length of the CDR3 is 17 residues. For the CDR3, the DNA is TGTGCCAGCAGCTTAGCCAGGCTAGCCGCGAACACCGGGGAGCTGTTTTTT. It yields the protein CASSLARLAANTGELFF.

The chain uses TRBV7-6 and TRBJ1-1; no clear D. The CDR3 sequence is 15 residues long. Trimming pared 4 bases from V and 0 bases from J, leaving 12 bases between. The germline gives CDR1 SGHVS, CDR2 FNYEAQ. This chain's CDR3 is CASSSVSGLNTEAFF. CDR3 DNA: TGTGCCAGCAGCTCCGTGTCCGGTTTGAACACTGAAGCTTTCTTT.

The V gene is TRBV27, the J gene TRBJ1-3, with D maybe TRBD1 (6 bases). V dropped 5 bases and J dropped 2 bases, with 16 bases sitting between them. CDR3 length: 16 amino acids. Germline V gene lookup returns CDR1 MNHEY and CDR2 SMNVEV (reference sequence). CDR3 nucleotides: TGTGCCAGCAGTAGAAATGGACAGTTTGCTGGAAACACCATATATTTT. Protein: CASSRNGQFAGNTIYF.

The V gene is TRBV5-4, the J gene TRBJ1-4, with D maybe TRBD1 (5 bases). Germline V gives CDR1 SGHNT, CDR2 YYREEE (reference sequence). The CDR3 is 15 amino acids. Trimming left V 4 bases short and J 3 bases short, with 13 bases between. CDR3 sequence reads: CASSPTGGANEKLFF. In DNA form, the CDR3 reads TGTGCCAGCAGCCCAACCGGGGGGGCTAATGAAAAACTGTTTTTT.

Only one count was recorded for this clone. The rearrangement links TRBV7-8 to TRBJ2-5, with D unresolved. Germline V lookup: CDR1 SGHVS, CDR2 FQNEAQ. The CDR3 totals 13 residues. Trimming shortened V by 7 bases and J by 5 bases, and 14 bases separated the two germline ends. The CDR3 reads CASTLRDDETQYF. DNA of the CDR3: TGTGCCAGCACCCTCCGTGACGATGAGACCCAGTACTTC.

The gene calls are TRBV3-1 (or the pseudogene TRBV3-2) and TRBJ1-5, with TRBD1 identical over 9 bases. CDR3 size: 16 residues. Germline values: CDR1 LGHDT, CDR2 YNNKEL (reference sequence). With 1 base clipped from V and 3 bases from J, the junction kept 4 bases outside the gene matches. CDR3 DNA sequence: TGTGCCAGCAGCCAAGTGGGGACAGGGCACAATCAGCCCCAGCATTTT. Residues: CASSQVGTGHNQPQHF.